These 27 T cell receptor beta chains were sequenced from one sample in a study of T cell repertoires in cytomegalovirus infection. MiXCR, applied by TCRdb to the reads, yields one record per CDR3 protein. The profile shows tens of thousands of distinct CDR3 sequences, under 5% of them singletons. Source material: PBMCs. Receptors were obtained from a human donor in good health (CMV status not recorded). Some clones in this sample may be carry-over from other donors' samples.

The sample holds many counts of this clonotype. The rearrangement links TRBV7-8 to TRBJ1-3; D unclear. CDR1 SGHVS and CDR2 FQNEAQ come from the germline V gene. CDR3 length: 14 residues. V lost 5 bases and J 6 bases, leaving 14 bases between the germline ends. The CDR3 nucleotides read TGTGCCAGCAGCCCCATTCTGGTGGAAAACACCATATATTTT. Translation gives CASSPILVENTIYF.

This clonotype has at least ten counts. In DNA form, the CDR3 reads TGTGCCAGCAGCTTACGGGCCACGGAATCGCAGTATTTT. Translating gives CASSLRATESQYF. The J gene is TRBJ2-3, the V gene TRBV7-2, with D hard to call. Germline CDR1 and CDR2: SGHTA and FQGNSA. The CDR3 is 13 residues long. V was shortened by 2 bases and J by 10 bases, with 13 bases between the two germline ends. Together with reference TRBV7-2 and TRBJ2-3, the CDR3 gives the full variable domain: GAGVSQSPSNKVTEKGKDVELRCDPISGHTALYWYRQSLGQGLEFLIYFQGNSAPDKSGLPSDRFSAERTGGSVSTLTIQRTQQEDSAVYLCASSLRATESQYFGPGTRLTVL.

Relative to its sample, this clonotype is large. The chain has TRBV7-2 and TRBJ1-4; D not resolved. The CDR3 sequence is 13 residues long. V dropped 5 bases and J dropped 8 bases, with 12 bases sitting between them. Germline CDR1 reads SGHTA; CDR2 reads FQGNSA. The CDR3 sequence: CASSQNRVEKLFF. In nucleotides, the CDR3 is TGTGCCAGCAGCCAGAATCGAGTGGAAAAACTGTTTTTT.

In this sample, this clonotype turned up many times. The V call is TRBV19, the J call TRBJ1-1; D not certain. The V gene lost 3 bases and the J gene lost 2 bases, with 7 bases spanning the gap. Germline-derived CDR1 and CDR2 are LNHDA and SQIVND (reference sequence). The CDR3 is made up of 13 amino acids. CDR3 amino acids: CASSIDENTEAFF. The DNA of the CDR3 is TGTGCCAGTAGTATTGACGAAAACACTGAAGCTTTCTTT. Complete variable domain (other parts from reference TRBV19 and TRBJ1-1): DGGITQSPKYLFRKEGQNVTLSCEQNLNHDAMYWYRQDPGQGLRLIYYSQIVNDFQKGDIAEGYSVSREKKESFPLTVTSAQKNPTAFYLCASSIDENTEAFFGQGTRLTVV.

This clonotype was observed many times. The chain links TRBV6-2 or TRBV6-3 to TRBJ1-2, with TRBD1 as a possible D gene (6 bases). Germline loops: CDR1 MNHEY, CDR2 SVGEGT. This CDR3 spans 14 amino acids. The V and J ends lost 2 bases and 6 bases respectively, with 13 bases between them. The CDR3 bases are TGTGCCAGCAGTTACAATTCCTGGGGGCATGGCTACACCTTC. This encodes CASSYNSWGHGYTF.

This clonotype came up many times. The CDR3 region is CSVENGREQYF. For the CDR3, the DNA is TGCAGCGTTGAAAATGGTCGGGAGCAGTACTTC. V and J are TRBV29-1 and TRBJ2-7; D is undetermined. The CDR3 covers 11 residues. Germline CDR1 SQVTM, CDR2 ANQGSEA. V was trimmed by 2 bases and J by 7 bases, leaving 9 bases between them.

The sample holds a few counts of this clonotype. The chain links TRBV7-2 to TRBJ2-1; a possible D gene is TRBD1 (6 bases). Between the trimmed V and J ends, which lost 4 bases and 0 bases, there was a span of 7 bases. CDR1 and CDR2 (germline): SGHTA, FQGNSA. This CDR3 has 14 amino acids. CDR3 amino acids: CASSSDSSYNEQFF. The CDR3 region has the DNA TGTGCCAGCAGCTCGGACAGCTCCTACAATGAGCAGTTCTTC.

This clonotype appeared many times. CDR3 in amino acids: CASSPEGASGQSLETQYF. As DNA, the CDR3 is TGTGCCAGCAGCCCAGAGGGGGCTAGCGGGCAATCTCTGGAGACCCAGTACTTC. The chain has TRBV7-2 and TRBJ2-5; TRBD2 might be the D (8 bases). This CDR3 is 18 amino acids long. Trimming pared 5 bases from V and 5 bases from J, leaving 27 bases between. CDR1 SGHTA and CDR2 FQGNSA come from the germline V gene.

Many counts were recorded for this clonotype. The chain uses TRBV7-2 and TRBJ2-5; D may be TRBD1 or TRBD2 (5 bases each). This CDR3 is built from 14 residues. Germline V gene sequence: CDR1 SGHTA, CDR2 FQGNSA. Trimming shortened V by 5 bases and J by 2 bases, and 12 bases separated the two germline ends. CDR3 residues: CASSNPGPQETQYF. In DNA, the CDR3 is TGTGCCAGCAGCAATCCGGGACCTCAAGAGACCCAGTACTTC.

The table lists this clonotype with many counts. The gene calls are TRBV7-2 and TRBJ2-4; D uncertain. Germline CDR1 is SGHTA and CDR2 is FQGNSA. Trimming took 1 base from V and 0 from J, leaving 4 bases between them. The CDR3 covers 14 residues. DNA for the CDR3: TGTGCCAGCAGCTTAGACGGAGCCAAAAACATTCAGTACTTC. Protein sequence: CASSLDGAKNIQYF. The full variable domain, with the rest looked up from reference TRBV7-2 and TRBJ2-4, is GAGVSQSPSNKVTEKGKDVELRCDPISGHTALYWYRQSLGQGLEFLIYFQGNSAPDKSGLPSDRFSAERTGGSVSTLTIQRTQQEDSAVYLCASSLDGAKNIQYFGAGTRLSVL.

This clonotype was recorded many times. The CDR3 bases are TGTGCCAGCAGCCCCGGACTAGCGGGGGGACTGAGGGAGACCCAGTACTTC. Residues: CASSPGLAGGLRETQYF. This chain links TRBV7-2 with TRBJ2-5; 14 bases align to TRBD2. This CDR3 has 17 amino acids. Germline-derived CDR1 and CDR2 are SGHTA and FQGNSA. V lost 5 bases, J lost 5 bases, and 10 bases stayed unmatched.

In its sample, this clonotype was seen many times. V usage is TRBV5-6 and J usage is TRBJ1-4, with 7 bases aligning to TRBD1. Germline assignment: CDR1 SGHDT and CDR2 YYEEEE. The V segment lost 4 bases and the J segment 8 bases; nucleotides outside the gene matches: 8. The CDR3 extends over 14 amino acids. CDR3 amino acids: CASSLTGLGEKLFF. The CDR3 nucleotides read TGTGCCAGCAGCCTGACAGGGTTGGGGGAAAAACTGTTTTTT.

This clonotype appeared many times. The chain recombines TRBV20-1 with TRBJ1-2, with D hard to call. CDR3 length: 15 residues. The V gene's germline CDR1 is DFQATT and CDR2 SNEGSKA (reference sequence). V dropped 1 base and J dropped 4 bases, with 16 bases sitting between them. CDR3 sequence: CSARGGLEGFYGYTF. The CDR3 DNA is TGCAGTGCTAGAGGAGGATTGGAGGGATTCTATGGCTACACCTTC.

This clonotype came up many times. The V gene is TRBV6-2 or TRBV6-3, the J gene TRBJ2-2; no definite D call. There are 13 residues in the CDR3. V was trimmed by 5 bases and J by 7 bases, leaving 11 bases between them. Germline CDR1 MNHEY, CDR2 SVGEGT. DNA for the CDR3: TGTGCCAGCAGTCCGGACCTAGTCGGGGAGCTGTTTTTT. It yields the protein CASSPDLVGELFF.

This clonotype was observed at least ten times. CDR3 amino acids: CASSLGNRGQHNYGYTF. The CDR3 DNA follows: TGTGCCAGCAGCTTAGGTAATCGGGGACAGCATAACTATGGCTACACCTTC. This sequence joins TRBV7-2 and TRBJ1-2; TRBD1 matches at 7 bases. CDR3 length equals 17 residues. Germline V gene sequence: CDR1 SGHTA, CDR2 FQGNSA. J lost 1 base, V lost 1 base, and 9 bases had no gene match.

The table lists this clonotype with many counts. The chain joins TRBV6-2 or TRBV6-3 to TRBJ2-3, with 10 bases that match TRBD1. The CDR3 sequence is 14 residues long. J lost 8 bases, V lost 6 bases, and 8 bases had no gene match. The germline CDR1 and CDR2 sequences are MNHEY and SVGEGT. The CDR3 DNA reads TGTGCCAGCAGCCCCTCCGGGACAGGGGTTACGCAGTATTTT. Encoded protein: CASSPSGTGVTQYF.

This clonotype showed up many times. The chain has TRBV6-1 and TRBJ1-5; no clear D. The ends were cut back, 0 bases at V and 0 bases at J, with 6 bases in the middle. This CDR3 is built from 15 residues. Germline-derived CDR1 and CDR2 are MNHNS and SASEGT. CDR3 coding DNA: TGTGCCAGCAGTGAAGCGGTTATTAGCAATCAGCCCCAGCATTTT. Protein sequence: CASSEAVISNQPQHF.

This clonotype was picked up many times. This chain links TRBV7-2 with TRBJ2-5; D is uncertain. This CDR3 has 15 amino acids. Trimming pared 1 base from V and 0 bases from J, leaving 9 bases between. The germline gives CDR1 SGHTA, CDR2 FQGNSA. The CDR3 region has the DNA TGTGCCAGCAGCTTAGGGGTGGCTTACCAAGAGACCCAGTACTTC. This encodes CASSLGVAYQETQYF.

At least ten counts were recorded for this clonotype. The V gene is TRBV15, the J gene TRBJ2-1; possibly TRBD2 for D (6 bases). With 0 bases removed from V and 5 bases from J, the gap between germline ends came to 11 bases. The CDR3 loop spans 15 amino acids. The V gene's germline CDR1 is LNHNV and CDR2 YYDKDF (reference sequence). The CDR3 coding sequence is TGTGCCACCAGCAGAGATGCGGGACTGAACAATGAGCAGTTCTTC. Residues: CATSRDAGLNNEQFF.

This clonotype was found a few times. In DNA, the CDR3 is TGTGCCAGCTGGACAGGGTCTGCCAAAAACATTCAGTACTTC. Its translation: CASWTGSAKNIQYF. The chain has TRBV2 and TRBJ2-4; 8 bases fit TRBD1. The ends lost 8 bases at V and 1 base at J; junction bases unmatched: 4. CDR1 is SNHLY, CDR2 FYNNEI, per germline. CDR3 size: 14 residues.

This clonotype came up many times. J is TRBJ2-3 and V is TRBV7-3; 7 bases map to TRBD1. J was trimmed by 9 bases and V by 5 bases; bases with no gene match: 14. Germline CDR1 reads SGHTA; CDR2 reads FQGTGA. CDR3 length: 15 amino acids. CDR3: CASSIPGQQSATQYF. For the CDR3, the DNA is TGTGCCAGCAGCATCCCGGGACAGCAGTCAGCCACGCAGTATTTT.

This clonotype was detected ten times or more. V usage is TRBV7-2 and J usage is TRBJ1-1; D may be TRBD1 (6 bases). The length of the CDR3 is 17 residues. V was cut by 6 bases and J by 4 bases, with 24 bases left in between. From germline, CDR1 is SGHTA and CDR2 FQGNSA. For the CDR3, the DNA is TGTGCCAGCAGTTCACAACAGGGTCGGGGGCTGGGCACTGAAGCTTTCTTT. Protein sequence: CASSSQQGRGLGTEAFF.

This clonotype occurred many times. The chain couples TRBV7-2 to TRBJ2-5; D is uncertain. CDR3 length: 13 residues. CDR1 SGHTA and CDR2 FQGNSA come from the germline V gene. Between the trimmed V and J ends, which lost 2 bases and 7 bases, there was a span of 11 bases. This CDR3 reads CASSLLGWGTQYF. In DNA form, the CDR3 reads TGTGCCAGCAGCTTACTGGGGTGGGGGACCCAGTACTTC.

This clonotype showed up many times. The chain couples TRBV28 to TRBJ2-3, with D perhaps matching TRBD1 (5 bases). Trimming shortened V by 6 bases and J by 6 bases, and 16 bases separated the two germline ends. Germline assignment: CDR1 MDHEN and CDR2 SYDVKM. There are 14 residues in the CDR3. This chain's CDR3 is CASSPMGLRDTQYF. The CDR3 DNA follows: TGTGCCAGCAGCCCTATGGGGCTGAGGGATACGCAGTATTTT.

Many counts were recorded for this clonotype. The chain links TRBV7-8 to TRBJ2-1; TRBD1 matches at 9 bases. Germline CDR1 is SGHVS and CDR2 is FQNEAQ. This CDR3 comprises 15 residues. J gave up 10 bases and V 1 base, and 8 bases lay outside the gene matches. The CDR3 nucleotides are TGTGCCAGCAGCTTAGGTGGACAGGGGCAAGCCGAGCAGTTCTTC. It yields the protein CASSLGGQGQAEQFF.

This clonotype was picked up many times. The chain uses TRBV6-7 and TRBJ2-7; no clear D gene. TRBV6-7 is an ORF, and what it does is uncertain. V shed 11 bases and J shed 3 bases, with 11 bases lying between them. CDR3 size: 11 residues. The CDR3 reads CAGSVSYEQYF. The CDR3 bases are TGTGCCGGATCAGTGAGCTACGAGCAGTACTTC.

The rearrangement links TRBV7-8 to TRBJ1-1; 7 bases are a match to TRBD1. The V gene's germline CDR1 is SGHVS and CDR2 FQNEAQ. V gave up 2 bases and J gave up 4 bases; unmatched junction bases: 10. CDR3 length: 16 residues. This CDR3 is CASSLLGGGTGTEAFF. The CDR3 DNA reads as TGTGCCAGCAGCTTACTGGGAGGGGGCACGGGCACTGAAGCTTTCTTT.